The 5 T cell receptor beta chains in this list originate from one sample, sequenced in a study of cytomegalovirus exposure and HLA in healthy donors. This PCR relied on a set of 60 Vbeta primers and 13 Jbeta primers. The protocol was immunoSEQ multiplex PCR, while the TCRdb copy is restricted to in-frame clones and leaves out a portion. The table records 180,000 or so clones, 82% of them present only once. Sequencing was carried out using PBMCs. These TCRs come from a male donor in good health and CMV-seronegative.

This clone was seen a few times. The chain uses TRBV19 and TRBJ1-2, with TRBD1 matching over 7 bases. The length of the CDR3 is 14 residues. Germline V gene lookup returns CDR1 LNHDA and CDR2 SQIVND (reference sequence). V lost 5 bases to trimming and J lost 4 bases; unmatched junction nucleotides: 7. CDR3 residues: CASSPPRDSYGYTF. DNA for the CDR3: TGTGCCAGTAGTCCACCCCGGGACAGCTATGGCTACACCTTC. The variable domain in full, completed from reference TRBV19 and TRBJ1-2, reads DGGITQSPKYLFRKEGQNVTLSCEQNLNHDAMYWYRQDPGQGLRLIYYSQIVNDFQKGDIAEGYSVSREKKESFPLTVTSAQKNPTAFYLCASSPPRDSYGYTFGSGTRLTVV.

The CDR3, as DNA: TGTGCCATGGAGGGCAGAACTGGAAACACCATATATTTT. Translating gives CAMEGRTGNTIYF. V gene TRBV2 combines with J gene TRBJ1-3; D not certain. CDR1 and CDR2 from the germline V gene are SNHLY and FYNNEI. V gave up 10 bases and J gave up 2 bases, with 12 bases separating them. The CDR3 spans 13 residues.

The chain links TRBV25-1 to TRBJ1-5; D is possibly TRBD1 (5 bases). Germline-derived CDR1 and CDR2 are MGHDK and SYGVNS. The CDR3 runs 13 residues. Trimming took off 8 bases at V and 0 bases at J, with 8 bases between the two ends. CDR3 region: CASQGYSNQPQHF. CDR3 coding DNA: TGTGCCAGCCAGGGATATAGCAATCAGCCCCAGCATTTT. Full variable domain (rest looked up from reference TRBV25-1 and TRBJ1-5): EADIYQTPRYLVIGTGKKITLECSQTMGHDKMYWYQQDPGMELHLIHYSYGVNSTEKGDLSSESTVSRIRTEHFPLTLESARPSHTSQYLCASQGYSNQPQHFGDGTRLSIL.

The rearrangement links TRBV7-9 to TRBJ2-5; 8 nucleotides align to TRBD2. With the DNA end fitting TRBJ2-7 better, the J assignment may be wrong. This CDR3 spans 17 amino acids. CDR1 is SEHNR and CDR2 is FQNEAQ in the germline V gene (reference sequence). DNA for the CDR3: TGTGCCAGCAGCTTAAAGCCCAGCGGGAGCTCTTCCTACGAGCAGTACTTC. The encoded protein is CASSLKPSGSSSYEQYF.

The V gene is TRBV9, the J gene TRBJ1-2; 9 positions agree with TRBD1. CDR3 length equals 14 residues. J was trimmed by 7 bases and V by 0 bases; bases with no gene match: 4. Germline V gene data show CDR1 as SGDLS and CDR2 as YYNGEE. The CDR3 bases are TGTGCCAGCAGCGTAGATACAGGGGGCATTGGCTACACCTTC. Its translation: CASSVDTGGIGYTF. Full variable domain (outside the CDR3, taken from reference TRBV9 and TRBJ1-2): DSGVTQTPKHLITATGQRVTLRCSPRSGDLSVYWYQQSLDQGLQFLIQYYNGEERAKGNILERFSAQQFPDLHSELNLSSLELGDSALYFCASSVDTGGIGYTFGSGTRLTVV.